Shown below are 19 T cell receptor beta chains from a single sample sequenced in a study of shared clonotypes between healthy human individuals. CD45RO-negative, CCR7-selected cells formed the naive CD8 fraction, which excluded terminally differentiated effector memory CD45RA+ cells. TCRdb keeps only in-frame clones here, not all; method: immunoSEQ multiplex PCR. The sample contains about 750,000 clones, more than 85% of which appear only once. Sequencing input: naive CD8+ T cells sorted from blood. These receptors all come from a man aged 25 to 40 in good health.

The chain carries TRBV6-5 and TRBJ2-3, with D uncertain. The CDR3 extends over 11 amino acids. Germline CDR1 reads MNHEY; CDR2 reads SVGAGI. Trimming shortened V by 8 bases and J by 4 bases, and 7 bases separated the two germline ends. CDR3 DNA: TGTGCCAGCGTTCATGCAGATACGCAGTATTTT. Amino acid sequence: CASVHADTQYF.

The rearrangement uses TRBV7-9 and TRBJ1-1; the D is unclear. This CDR3 has 14 amino acids. V shed 5 bases and J shed 0 bases, with 10 bases lying between them. Germline CDR1 SEHNR, CDR2 FQNEAQ (reference sequence). The CDR3 sequence: CASSHKPLNTEAFF. DNA of the CDR3: TGTGCCAGCAGCCACAAGCCACTGAACACTGAAGCTTTCTTT.

This rearrangement joins TRBV2 to TRBJ1-2; TRBD1 might be the D (6 bases). The V gene's germline CDR1 is SNHLY and CDR2 FYNNEI. CDR3 length: 18 residues. The germline V and J ends were trimmed by 4 bases and 4 bases, with 25 bases remaining between them. CDR3 nucleotides: TGTGCCAGCAGTGGAGCTCCTTCGAAGGGGGGGCATGGCTATGGCTACACCTTC. Amino acids: CASSGAPSKGGHGYGYTF.

The chain has TRBV6-5 and TRBJ1-3, with TRBD1 matching 8 bases. The CDR3 length is 13 residues. CDR1 and CDR2 (germline): MNHEY, SVGAGI. Unmatched junction bases numbered 2, after V lost 6 bases and J lost 4 bases. The CDR3 loop reads CASSGQGGNTIYF. The DNA of the CDR3 is TGTGCCAGCAGCGGACAGGGAGGAAACACCATATATTTT.

A single count supports this clone. V and J are TRBV30 and TRBJ2-7; 8 bases line up with TRBD1. V dropped 4 bases and J dropped 4; count of bases not matched to a gene: 12. The CDR3 is 15 residues long. Germline V gene sequence: CDR1 GTSNPN, CDR2 SVGIG (reference sequence). CDR3 bases: TGTGCCTGGAACCTCGGGACAGGTACGGGTTACGAGCAGTACTTC. Translating gives CAWNLGTGTGYEQYF.

Details on this clone: This may come from a read error, since a much larger clone is one base off. Other DNA sequences from this sample encode an identical CDR3 as well. The rearrangement uses TRBV6-6 and TRBJ2-7; D is perhaps TRBD2 (6 bases). The CDR3 totals 14 residues. V shed 4 bases and J shed 3 bases, with 13 bases lying between them. CDR1 is MNHNY, CDR2 SVGAGI, per germline (reference sequence). The CDR3 is CASSSGTGGYEQYF. CDR3 in DNA: TGTGCCAGCAGTTCCGGGACTGGGGGCTACGAGCAGTACTTC.

This chain uses TRBV19 with TRBJ1-2; TRBD1 matches 8 bases. Germline CDR1 LNHDA, CDR2 SQIVND (reference sequence). Trimming took 5 bases from V and 0 from J; bases not matched to a gene: 5. CDR3 size: 15 residues. The CDR3, as DNA: TGTGCCAGTAGTGGGACAGGACTCGCTAACTATGGCTACACCTTC. Protein: CASSGTGLANYGYTF.

Concerning this clone itself: A much larger clonotype is one base distant, so this may be a read error. V gene TRBV11-3 combines with J gene TRBJ2-3; D ambiguous. V was shortened by 5 bases and J by 2 bases, with 5 bases between the two germline ends. This CDR3 has 12 amino acids. Germline CDR1 SGHNT, CDR2 YENEEA. The chain's CDR3 is CASSTHTDTQYF. DNA of the CDR3: TGTGCCAGCAGCACCCACACAGATACGCAGTATTTT. Combining the CDR3 with reference TRBV11-3 and TRBJ2-3 gives the whole variable domain EAGVVQSPRYKIIEKKQPVAFWCNPISGHNTLYWYLQNLGQGPELLIRYENEEAVDDSQLPKDRFSAERLKGVDSTLKIQPAELGDSAVYLCASSTHTDTQYFGPGTRLTVL.

This sequence joins TRBV10-2 and TRBJ1-2; a weak D match, TRBD1 (5 bases). Germline V gene sequence: CDR1 WSHSY, CDR2 SAAADI. V lost 10 bases, J lost 8 bases, and 17 bases lay in between. The CDR3 runs to 12 residues. CDR3 loop: CATNSWGGGYTF. DNA of the CDR3: TGCGCCACCAATTCGTGGGGGGGAGGCTACACCTTC.

J is TRBJ2-1 and V is TRBV5-1; D unclear. The germline gives CDR1 SGHRS, CDR2 YFSETQ. V was clipped by 4 bases and J by 5 bases, with 10 bases between them. The CDR3 is 13 residues long. CDR3 DNA sequence: TGCGCCAGCAGCGAGCGACCAGACAATGAGCAGTTCTTC. It yields the protein CASSERPDNEQFF.

J is TRBJ2-5 and V is TRBV11-3; the match to TRBD1 covers 7 bases. Germline-derived CDR1 and CDR2 are SGHNT and YENEEA. The CDR3 loop spans 13 amino acids. J was trimmed by 2 bases and V by 4 bases; bases with no gene match: 1. For the CDR3, the DNA is TGTGCCAGCAGCTGGGGACAGCAAGAGACCCAGTACTTC. This gives the protein CASSWGQQETQYF.

The rearrangement joins TRBV12-5 to TRBJ2-2, with TRBD1 matching 10 bases. V trimming: 6 bases; J trimming: 7 bases; junction bases outside the gene matches: 11. The CDR3 length is 16 residues. Germline V gene lookup returns CDR1 LGHNT and CDR2 FRNRAP. DNA of the CDR3: TGTGCTAGTGGACCGGAAGACAGGGGGCGCGGCGGGGAGCTGTTTTTT. Translation gives CASGPEDRGRGGELFF.

A word on this clone: Distinct nucleotide sequences in the sample also encode this CDR3. The rearrangement uses TRBV9 and TRBJ2-3; D is ambiguous. V was shortened by 2 bases and J by 1 base, with 8 bases between the two germline ends. Per germline, CDR1 SGDLS and CDR2 YYNGEE. The CDR3 has 14 amino acids. CDR3 sequence reads: CASSVVGGTDTQYF. CDR3 nucleotide sequence: TGTGCCAGCAGCGTCGTAGGCGGCACAGATACGCAGTATTTT. Looking up the rest from reference TRBV9 and TRBJ2-3 gives the full variable domain: DSGVTQTPKHLITATGQRVTLRCSPRSGDLSVYWYQQSLDQGLQFLIQYYNGEERAKGNILERFSAQQFPDLHSELNLSSLELGDSALYFCASSVVGGTDTQYFGPGTRLTVL.

This clone was picked up many times. Distinct nucleotide sequences in the sample also encode this CDR3. The genes are TRBV15 and TRBJ2-6; no clear D gene. The CDR3 runs to 15 residues. Trimming removed 0 bases from V and 0 bases from J, with 3 bases in between. Germline CDR1 reads LNHNV; CDR2 reads YYDKDF (reference sequence). CDR3 nucleotide sequence: TGTGCCACCAGCAGAGATAACTCTGGGGCCAACGTCCTGACTTTC. Its translation: CATSRDNSGANVLTF. Complete variable domain (other parts from reference TRBV15 and TRBJ2-6): DAMVIQNPRYQVTQFGKPVTLSCSQTLNHNVMYWYQQKSSQAPKLLFHYYDKDFNNEADTPDNFQSRRPNTSFCFLDIRSPGLGDTAMYLCATSRDNSGANVLTFGAGSRLTVL.

With regard to this clone: The sample has other DNA sequences that encode this CDR3 too. The genes are TRBV19 and TRBJ1-1, with unresolved D. The CDR3 length is 13 residues. The germline V gene has CDR1 LNHDA and CDR2 SQIVND (reference sequence). Trimming removed 2 bases at V and 1 base at J, with 5 bases between. The CDR3 is CASSIFRNTEAFF. CDR3 nucleotide sequence: TGTGCCAGTAGTATATTCAGGAACACTGAAGCTTTCTTT.

This clone was recorded once. V gene TRBV30 combines with J gene TRBJ1-1; unclear D gene. Trimming took off 1 base at V and 0 bases at J, with 6 bases between the two ends. The CDR3 has 13 amino acids. The germline V gene encodes CDR1 GTSNPN and CDR2 SVGIG (reference sequence). CDR3 region: CAWSDAMNTEAFF. The DNA of the CDR3 is TGTGCCTGGAGTGACGCGATGAACACTGAAGCTTTCTTT.

This clone turned up a few times. Other DNA sequences in this sample translate to the same CDR3. The chain carries TRBV28 and TRBJ2-7; no definite D call. V lost 5 bases and J lost 3, with 5 bases in between. This CDR3 has 11 amino acids. CDR1 is MDHEN, CDR2 SYDVKM, per germline. CDR3 sequence reads: CASSPNYEQYF. The DNA for the CDR3 is TGTGCCAGCAGTCCGAACTACGAGCAGTACTTC.

The chain combines TRBV7-7 with TRBJ2-1; the match to TRBD2 covers 8 bases. CDR1 is SSHAT, CDR2 FNYEAQ, per germline (reference sequence). The junction had 13 bases not matched to a gene; V was cut back by 5 bases and J by 4 bases. CDR3 length equals 17 residues. CDR3 loop: CASSPSSSGVGYNEQFF. The CDR3, as DNA: TGTGCCAGCAGCCCCAGCAGTAGCGGGGTTGGGTACAATGAGCAGTTCTTC. The full variable domain, rest sourced from reference TRBV7-7 and TRBJ2-1, is GAGVSQSPRYKVTKRGQDVTLRCDPISSHATLYWYQQALGQGPEFLTYFNYEAQPDKSGLPSDRFSAERPEGSISTLTIQRTEQRDSAMYRCASSPSSSGVGYNEQFFGPGTRLTVL.

Only a few counts were recorded for this clone. The chain carries TRBV28 and TRBJ2-2, with D perhaps matching TRBD1 or TRBD2 (5 bases each). This CDR3 has 14 amino acids. Germline lookup yields CDR1 MDHEN and CDR2 SYDVKM. Trimming shortened V by 6 bases and J by 6 bases, and 14 bases separated the two germline ends. Written as DNA, the CDR3 is TGTGCCAGCAGGTGGGGACCCGGGGCCGGGGAGCTGTTTTTT. It translates to CASRWGPGAGELFF.